This entry describes one T cell receptor beta chain. No antigen is known for it. Via MiXCR, TCRdb re-called the 5' RACE reads, giving one row per CDR3 protein. This sample has about 89,000 distinct CDR3 sequences, with roughly 15% found just once. The germline V and J ends were trimmed by 4 bases and 5 bases, with 17 bases remaining between them. CDR3 length: 15 amino acids. Germline assignment: CDR1 SGHNT and CDR2 YYREEE (reference sequence). The sample originates from a study of early T cells in non-severe SARS-CoV-2 infection. Study outcomes and limitations: Using VDJdb, the matching emphasized anti-spike CD8 responses while missing private and CD4 specificities.

This clonotype was obtained from an adult who was a healthcare worker with PCR-confirmed SARS-CoV-2 infection or an uninfected control (not recorded which). The sequenced sample was whole blood, obtained at baseline. The chain recombines TRBV5-4 with TRBJ2-3; no firm D call. The CDR3 DNA sequence: TGTGCCAGCAGCCCCGTCCCAGCGAATGAAGATACGCAGTATTTT. Translated, it gives CASSPVPANEDTQYF.